This TCR beta chain was captured in a study of T cells in Graves' hyperthyroidism and ophthalmopathy. This clonotype has a count of ten or more. What it recognizes is unknown. Study outcomes and limitations: A model using 13 V-J features told ophthalmopathy apart from stable hyperthyroidism.

Hyperthyroidism, newly diagnosed and lasting under 2 months, affected patients aged 18 to 65. The study excluded patients with uncontrolled infection, other autoimmune disease, pregnancy or lactation. The CDR3 runs 14 residues. Germline values: CDR1 SGHRS, CDR2 YFSETQ. V was clipped by 4 bases and J by 1 base; unmatched bases: 4. Regions amplified from RNA transcripts were the TCR beta CDR3 regions. The HTBI primer set drove a first-round RT-PCR of the TCR CDR3. One entry per CDR3 protein results from TCRdb running MiXCR on the multiplex PCR reads. The sample records 500,000 to 600,000 distinct CDR3 sequences, 46% being singletons.

The source material was peripheral blood or thyroid tissue (not recorded which). This chain links TRBV5-1 with TRBJ2-5; 7 nucleotides agree with TRBD1. This sequence originates from a woman under 30 with Graves' hyperthyroidism. The CDR3, as DNA: TGCGCCAGCAGCCCCGGACAGGTCCAAGAGACCCAGTACTTC. Protein: CASSPGQVQETQYF.